The clone carrying this T cell receptor (beta chain) is called medium-sized based on its frequency. The antigen remains unidentified. This sample was taken from a study of CD8 T cells in cerebrospinal fluid in Alzheimer's disease. Study-wide background: Plate-based nested PCR sequencing and droplet-based sequencing measured CSF T cell clonal expansion.

CSF cells underwent 10X single-cell V(D)J and 5' gene-expression profiling. From its re-call of the 10x single-cell sequencing reads, TCRdb lists each CDR3 protein once, without DNA. Recorded for this sample: some 1,000 distinct CDR3 sequences. The germline V gene has CDR1 DFQATT and CDR2 SNEGSKA (reference sequence). The CDR3 is 16 residues long. Regarding the study as a whole: Compared with controls, mild cognitive impairment or Alzheimer's disease patients showed higher maximum CSF clone percentages. The authors cautioned that cerebrospinal fluid EBV-specific TCRs do not prove EBV causes Alzheimer's.

This chain connects TRBV20-1 to TRBJ2-3; the D gene TCRdb calls, TRBD1, cannot be checked with no DNA. Sequenced material: cerebrospinal fluid. This receptor was identified in a human donor in good health. The CDR3 protein is CSARDPMGGVVNTQYF.